This T cell receptor beta chain was captured by sequencing in a study of regulatory T cells in long-lasting Graves disease. Indicated time point: newly diagnosed GD, antithyroid drugs for less than 3 months. From RNA extracted from PBMCs, the TCR library was made. Germline CDR1 SGHTA, CDR2 FQGTGA. CDR3 length equals 13 residues. In its sample, this clonotype was seen many times. CDR3-region Arm-PCR and iRepertoire HTBI primers produced the TCR beta libraries. One entry per CDR3 protein results from TCRdb running MiXCR on the multiplex PCR reads. The sample yields some 460,000 distinct CDR3 sequences, about 16% seen once. These data are also associated with another study on T cells in Graves' hyperthyroidism and ophthalmopathy. That report notes: With a duration under 2 months, the hyperthyroidism was newly diagnosed in patients aged 18 to 65. Lactation, pregnancy, other autoimmune disease or uncontrolled infection led to exclusion of patients. HTBI primers drove first-round RT-PCR of the TCR CDR3. Ophthalmopathy could be told apart from stable hyperthyroidism with a 13 V-J model.

The source of this sequence is a man aged 35-49 years with Graves disease. This chain joins TRBV7-3 and TRBJ2-5; D may be TRBD1 (6 bases). The J call may be in error: the DNA end matches TRBJ2-1 better. Sample: peripheral blood mononuclear cells (PBMCs), taken at new diagnosis, from a patient treated with antithyroid drugs. The CDR3 region is CASSSTGLHEQFF. The CDR3 coding sequence is TGTGCCAGCAGCTCTACAGGGTTGCATGAGCAGTTCTTC.